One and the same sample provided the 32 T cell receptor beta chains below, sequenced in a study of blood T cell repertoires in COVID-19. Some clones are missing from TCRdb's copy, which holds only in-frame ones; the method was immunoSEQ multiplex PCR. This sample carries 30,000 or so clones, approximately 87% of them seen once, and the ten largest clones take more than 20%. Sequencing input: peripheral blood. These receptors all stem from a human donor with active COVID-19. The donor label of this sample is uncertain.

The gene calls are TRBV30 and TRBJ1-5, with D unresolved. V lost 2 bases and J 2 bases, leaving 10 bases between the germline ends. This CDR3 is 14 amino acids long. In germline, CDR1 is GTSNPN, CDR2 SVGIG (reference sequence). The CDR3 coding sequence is TGTGCCTGGAGTCGGGGATTGGGCAATCAGCCCCAGCATTTT. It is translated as CAWSRGLGNQPQHF.

The CDR3 DNA reads as TGTGCCAGCAGCTATGACAGGGGGCTCGGTCAGCCCCAGCATTTT. Amino acids: CASSYDRGLGQPQHF. The chain combines TRBV5-6 with TRBJ1-5; 10 nucleotides agree with TRBD1. This CDR3 is built from 15 residues. Germline CDR1 SGHDT, CDR2 YYEEEE. V was clipped by 3 bases and J by 6 bases; unmatched bases: 6. The whole variable domain, remainder taken from reference TRBV5-6 and TRBJ1-5, is DAGVTQSPTHLIKTRGQQVTLRCSPKSGHDTVSWYQQALGQGPQFIFQYYEEEERQRGNFPDRFSGHQFPNYSSELNVNALLLGDSALYLCASSYDRGLGQPQHFGDGTRLSIL.

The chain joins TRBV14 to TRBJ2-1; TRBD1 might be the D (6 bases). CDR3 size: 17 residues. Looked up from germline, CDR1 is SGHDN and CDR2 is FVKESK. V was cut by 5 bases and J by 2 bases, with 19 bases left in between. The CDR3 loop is CASSTPDGRGTYNEQFF. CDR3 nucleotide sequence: TGTGCCAGCAGCACCCCGGACGGAAGGGGGACCTACAATGAGCAGTTCTTC.

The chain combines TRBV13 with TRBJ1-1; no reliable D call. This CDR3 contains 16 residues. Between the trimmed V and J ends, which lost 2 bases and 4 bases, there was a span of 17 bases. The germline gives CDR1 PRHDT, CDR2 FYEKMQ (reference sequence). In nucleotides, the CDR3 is TGTGCCAGCAGCTTATCCAGGCCCTACTCTCGCACTGAAGCTTTCTTT. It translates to CASSLSRPYSRTEAFF.

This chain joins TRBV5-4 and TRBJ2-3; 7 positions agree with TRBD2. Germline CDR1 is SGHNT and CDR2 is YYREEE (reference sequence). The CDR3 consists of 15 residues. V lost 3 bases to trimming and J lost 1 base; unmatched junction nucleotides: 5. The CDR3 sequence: CASSSKRDRTDTQYF. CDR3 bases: TGTGCCAGCAGCTCGAAGCGGGACCGCACAGATACGCAGTATTTT.

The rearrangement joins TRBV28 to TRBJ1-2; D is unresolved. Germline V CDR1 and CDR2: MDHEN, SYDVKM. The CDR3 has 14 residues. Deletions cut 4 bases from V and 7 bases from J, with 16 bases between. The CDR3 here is CASSSLPAEGGYTF. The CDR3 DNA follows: TGTGCCAGCAGTTCCCTGCCCGCAGAGGGTGGCTACACCTTC.

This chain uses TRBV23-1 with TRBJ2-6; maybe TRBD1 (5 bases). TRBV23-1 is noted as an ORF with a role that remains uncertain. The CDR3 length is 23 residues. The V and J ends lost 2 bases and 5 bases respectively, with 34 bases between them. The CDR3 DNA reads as TGCGCCAGCAGTCAAAATAGTATGACGGCCAGACAGACCAATCTCTGGAGGGCCAACGTCCTGACTTTC. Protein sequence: CASSQNSMTARQTNLWRANVLTF.

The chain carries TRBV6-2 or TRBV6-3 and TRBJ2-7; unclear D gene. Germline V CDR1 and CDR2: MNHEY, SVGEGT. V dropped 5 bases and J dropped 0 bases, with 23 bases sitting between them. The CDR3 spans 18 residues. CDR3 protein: CASSQPSLTVGGSYEQYF. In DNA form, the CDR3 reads TGTGCCAGCAGTCAACCGAGTCTCACAGTTGGTGGCTCCTACGAGCAGTACTTC.

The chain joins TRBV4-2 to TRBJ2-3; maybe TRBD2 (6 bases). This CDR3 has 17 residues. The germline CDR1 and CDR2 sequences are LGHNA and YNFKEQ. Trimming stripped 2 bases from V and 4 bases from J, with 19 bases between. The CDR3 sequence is CASSQLPRGAGADTQYF. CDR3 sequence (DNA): TGTGCCAGCAGCCAACTTCCGCGGGGCGCAGGTGCAGATACGCAGTATTTT.

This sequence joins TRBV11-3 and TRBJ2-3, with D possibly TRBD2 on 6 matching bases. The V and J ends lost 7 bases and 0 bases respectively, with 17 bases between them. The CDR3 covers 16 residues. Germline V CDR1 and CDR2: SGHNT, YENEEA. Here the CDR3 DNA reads TGTGCCAGCACCGAGAGGCTAGCGCTGAGCACAGATACGCAGTATTTT. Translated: CASTERLALSTDTQYF.

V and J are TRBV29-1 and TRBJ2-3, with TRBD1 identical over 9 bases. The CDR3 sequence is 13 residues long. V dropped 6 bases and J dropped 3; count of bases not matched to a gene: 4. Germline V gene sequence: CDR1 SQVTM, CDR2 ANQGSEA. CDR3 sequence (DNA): TGCAGCGTCGACAGGGGGGGAACAGATACGCAGTATTTT. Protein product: CSVDRGGTDTQYF.

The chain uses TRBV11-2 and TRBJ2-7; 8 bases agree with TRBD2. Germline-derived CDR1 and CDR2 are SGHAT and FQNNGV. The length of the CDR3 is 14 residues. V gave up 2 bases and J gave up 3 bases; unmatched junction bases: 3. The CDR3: CASSLIGRDYEQYF. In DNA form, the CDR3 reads TGTGCCAGCAGCTTAATCGGGAGGGACTACGAGCAGTACTTC.

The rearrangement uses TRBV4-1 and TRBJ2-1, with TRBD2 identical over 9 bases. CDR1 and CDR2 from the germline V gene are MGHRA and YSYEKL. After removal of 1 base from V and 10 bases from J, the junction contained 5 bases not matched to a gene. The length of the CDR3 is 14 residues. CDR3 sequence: CASSQGMTSGEQFF. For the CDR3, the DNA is TGCGCCAGCAGCCAAGGCATGACTAGCGGAGAGCAGTTCTTC.

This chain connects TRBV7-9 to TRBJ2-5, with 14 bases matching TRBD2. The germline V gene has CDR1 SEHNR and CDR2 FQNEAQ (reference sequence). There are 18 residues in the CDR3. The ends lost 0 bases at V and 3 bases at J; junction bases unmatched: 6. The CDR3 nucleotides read TGTGCCAGCAGCTTAGCTTTTGGGACTAGCGGGGGTGAAGAGACCCAGTACTTC. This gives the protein CASSLAFGTSGGEETQYF.

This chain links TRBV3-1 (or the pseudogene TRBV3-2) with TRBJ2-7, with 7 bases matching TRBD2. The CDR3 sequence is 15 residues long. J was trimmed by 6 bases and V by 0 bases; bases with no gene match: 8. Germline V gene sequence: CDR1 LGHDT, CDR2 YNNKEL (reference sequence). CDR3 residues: CASSQESSGYSEQYF. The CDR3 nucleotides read TGTGCCAGCAGCCAAGAGAGTAGCGGGTACTCCGAGCAGTACTTC.

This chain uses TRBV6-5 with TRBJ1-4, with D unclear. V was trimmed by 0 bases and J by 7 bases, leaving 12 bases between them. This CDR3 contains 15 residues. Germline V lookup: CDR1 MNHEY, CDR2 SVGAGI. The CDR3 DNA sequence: TGTGCCAGCAGTTACTCGACCAGGAATACTGAAAAACTGTTTTTT. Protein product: CASSYSTRNTEKLFF.

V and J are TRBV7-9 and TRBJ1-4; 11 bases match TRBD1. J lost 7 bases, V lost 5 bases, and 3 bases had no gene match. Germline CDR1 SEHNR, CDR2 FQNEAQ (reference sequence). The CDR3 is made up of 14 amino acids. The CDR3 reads CASSPGTGGEKLFF. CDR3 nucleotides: TGTGCCAGCAGCCCCGGGACAGGGGGTGAAAAACTGTTTTTT.

The CDR3 loop is CASSEAQGELFF. Here the CDR3 DNA reads TGTGCCAGCAGTGAAGCGCAGGGGGAGCTGTTTTTT. This sequence joins TRBV2 and TRBJ2-2; D unclear. Trimming took 0 bases from V and 8 from J, leaving 4 bases between them. This CDR3 has 12 residues. Germline V gene sequence: CDR1 SNHLY, CDR2 FYNNEI.

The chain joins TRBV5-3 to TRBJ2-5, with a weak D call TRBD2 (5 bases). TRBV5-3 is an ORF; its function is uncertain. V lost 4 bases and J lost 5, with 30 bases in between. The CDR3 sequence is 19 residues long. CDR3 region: CARSPWADTSQSILETQYF. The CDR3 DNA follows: TGTGCCAGAAGCCCCTGGGCGGATACTAGTCAGTCCATCCTGGAGACCCAGTACTTC.

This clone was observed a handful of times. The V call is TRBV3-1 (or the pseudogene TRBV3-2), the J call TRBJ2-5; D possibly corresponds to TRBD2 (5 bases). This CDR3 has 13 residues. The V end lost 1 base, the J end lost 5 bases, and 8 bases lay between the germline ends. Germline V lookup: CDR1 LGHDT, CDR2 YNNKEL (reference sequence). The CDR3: CASSQAERETQYF. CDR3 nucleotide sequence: TGTGCCAGCAGCCAAGCGGAGCGGGAGACCCAGTACTTC.

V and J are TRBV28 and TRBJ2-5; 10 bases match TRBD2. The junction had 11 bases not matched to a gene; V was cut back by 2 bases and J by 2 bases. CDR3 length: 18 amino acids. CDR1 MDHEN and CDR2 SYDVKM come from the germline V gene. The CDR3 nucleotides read TGTGCCAGCAGTTTAACCAGCGGGAGGGCCTCAAAGCAAGAGACCCAGTACTTC. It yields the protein CASSLTSGRASKQETQYF.

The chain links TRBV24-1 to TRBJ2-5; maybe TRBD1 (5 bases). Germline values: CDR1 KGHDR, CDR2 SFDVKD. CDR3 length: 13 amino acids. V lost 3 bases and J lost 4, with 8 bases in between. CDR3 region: CATSDVQGETQYF. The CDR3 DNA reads TGTGCCACCAGTGATGTCCAGGGAGAGACCCAGTACTTC.

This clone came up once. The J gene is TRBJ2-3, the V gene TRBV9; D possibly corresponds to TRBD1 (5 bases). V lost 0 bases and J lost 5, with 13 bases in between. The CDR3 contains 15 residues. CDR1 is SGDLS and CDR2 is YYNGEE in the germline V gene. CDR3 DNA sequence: TGTGCCAGCAGCGTAGAAGGGGCGCATAGAGATACGCAGTATTTT. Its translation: CASSVEGAHRDTQYF. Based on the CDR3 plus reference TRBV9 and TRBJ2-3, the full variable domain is DSGVTQTPKHLITATGQRVTLRCSPRSGDLSVYWYQQSLDQGLQFLIQYYNGEERAKGNILERFSAQQFPDLHSELNLSSLELGDSALYFCASSVEGAHRDTQYFGPGTRLTVL.

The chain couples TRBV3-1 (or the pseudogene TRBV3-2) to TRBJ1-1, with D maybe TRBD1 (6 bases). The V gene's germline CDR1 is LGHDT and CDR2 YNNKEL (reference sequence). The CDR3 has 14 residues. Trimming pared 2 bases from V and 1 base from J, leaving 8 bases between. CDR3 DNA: TGTGCCAGCAGCCAAATGACAGGGAACACTGAAGCTTTCTTT. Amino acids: CASSQMTGNTEAFF.

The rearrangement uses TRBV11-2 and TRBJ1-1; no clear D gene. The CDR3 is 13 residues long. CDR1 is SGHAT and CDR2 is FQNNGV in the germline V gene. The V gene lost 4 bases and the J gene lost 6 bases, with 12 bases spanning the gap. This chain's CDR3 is CASSSGLGSEAFF. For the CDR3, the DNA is TGTGCCAGCAGCTCGGGATTAGGGTCTGAAGCTTTCTTT.

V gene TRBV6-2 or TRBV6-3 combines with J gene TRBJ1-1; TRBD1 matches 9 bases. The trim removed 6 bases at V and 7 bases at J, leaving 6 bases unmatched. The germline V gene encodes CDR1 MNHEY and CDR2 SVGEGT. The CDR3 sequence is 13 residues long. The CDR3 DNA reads TGTGCCAGCAGCGAACAGGGGGCAAGTGAAGCTTTCTTT. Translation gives CASSEQGASEAFF.

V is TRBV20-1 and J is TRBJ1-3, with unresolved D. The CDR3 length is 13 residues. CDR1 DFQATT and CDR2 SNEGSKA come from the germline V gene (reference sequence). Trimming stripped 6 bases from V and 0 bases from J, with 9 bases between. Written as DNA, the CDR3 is TGCAGTGCGAGTCCTGTCTCTGGAAACACCATATATTTT. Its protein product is CSASPVSGNTIYF.

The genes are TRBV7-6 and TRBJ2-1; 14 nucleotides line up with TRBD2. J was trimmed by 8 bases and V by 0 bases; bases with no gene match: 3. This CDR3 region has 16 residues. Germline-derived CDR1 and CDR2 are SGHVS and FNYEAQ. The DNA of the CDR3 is TGTGCCAGCAGCTTAGCACCGGGACTAGCGGGGGATGAGCAGTTCTTC. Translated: CASSLAPGLAGDEQFF.

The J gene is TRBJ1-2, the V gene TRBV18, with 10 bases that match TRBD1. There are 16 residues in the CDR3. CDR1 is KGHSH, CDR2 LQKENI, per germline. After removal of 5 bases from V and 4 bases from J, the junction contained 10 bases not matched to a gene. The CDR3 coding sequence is TGTGCCAGCTCATCCACCGGGACAGGGGATGGCTATGGCTACACCTTC. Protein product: CASSSTGTGDGYGYTF.

The CDR3 sequence is CASSYLDRGLSEQYF. CDR3 nucleotides: TGTGCCAGCAGTTACTTGGACAGGGGGCTGTCCGAGCAGTACTTC. The genes are TRBV6-6 and TRBJ2-7, with TRBD1 matching over 11 bases. V lost 1 base to trimming and J lost 6 bases; unmatched junction nucleotides: 5. The CDR3 totals 15 residues. The V gene's germline CDR1 is MNHNY and CDR2 SVGAGI (reference sequence).

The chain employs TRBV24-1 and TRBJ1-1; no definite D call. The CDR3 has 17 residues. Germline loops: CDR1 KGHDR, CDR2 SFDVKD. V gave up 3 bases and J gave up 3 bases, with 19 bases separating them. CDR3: CATSDRVRARRDTEAFF. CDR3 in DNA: TGTGCCACCAGTGATCGGGTCCGGGCGCGGAGGGACACTGAAGCTTTCTTT.

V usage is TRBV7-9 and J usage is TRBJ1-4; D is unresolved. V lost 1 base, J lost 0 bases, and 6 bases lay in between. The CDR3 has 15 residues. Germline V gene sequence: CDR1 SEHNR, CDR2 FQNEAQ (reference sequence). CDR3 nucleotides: TGTGCCAGCAGCTTAGGCCAGACAACTAATGAAAAACTGTTTTTT. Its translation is CASSLGQTTNEKLFF.